The 20 T cell receptor beta chains reported below all come from one sample, sequenced in a study of blood T cell repertoires in COVID-19. Profiled with immunoSEQ multiplex PCR; TCRdb holds only in-frame clones, not every one. There are around 260,000 clones in the sample; 80% to 85% occur only once, and roughly 14% lies in the top ten. What was sequenced was peripheral blood. These receptors originate from a person aged 70 to 80 with COVID-19, enrolled during active disease.

The chain has TRBV2 and TRBJ1-4, with D possibly being TRBD1 (5 bases). V was pared by 6 bases and J by 4 bases, with 12 bases between. Germline V gene data show CDR1 as SNHLY and CDR2 as FYNNEI. The CDR3 is 14 amino acids. The CDR3 nucleotides are TGTGCCAGCAGAGGTGACAGACGTAATGAAAAACTGTTTTTT. It encodes CASRGDRRNEKLFF.

This clone was recorded a few times. The rearrangement uses TRBV7-6 and TRBJ2-2, with TRBD2 as a possible D gene (6 bases). The V end was cut by 4 bases, the J end by 9 bases, with 21 bases between. Germline CDR1 SGHVS, CDR2 FNYEAQ. This CDR3 region has 16 residues. CDR3 sequence (DNA): TGTGCCAGCAGCTCCCAGAGGAGCGGAGGGTACCGGGAGCTGTTTTTT. Translated, it gives CASSSQRSGGYRELFF.

The chain links TRBV4-1 to TRBJ1-2; D is ambiguous. The CDR3 loop spans 13 amino acids. Trimming removed 2 bases at V and 6 bases at J, with 10 bases between. Looked up from germline, CDR1 is MGHRA and CDR2 is YSYEKL. The chain's CDR3 is CASSQYSEDGYTF. The CDR3 bases are TGCGCCAGCAGCCAATATTCGGAGGATGGCTACACCTTC.

V usage is TRBV30 and J usage is TRBJ2-7; no clear D. The V end was cut by 1 base, the J end by 5 bases, with 12 bases between. The V gene's germline CDR1 is GTSNPN and CDR2 SVGIG (reference sequence). The CDR3 loop spans 13 amino acids. CDR3 residues: CAWSGSSLDEQYF. As DNA, the CDR3 is TGTGCCTGGAGTGGAAGCTCTCTCGACGAGCAGTACTTC. The variable domain in full, with the rest retrieved from reference TRBV30 and TRBJ2-7, is SQTIHQWPATLVQPVGSPLSLECTVEGTSNPNLYWYRQAAGRGLQLLFYSVGIGQISSEVPQNLSASRPQDRQFILSSKKLLLSDSGFYLCAWSGSSLDEQYFGPGTRLTVT.

The V and J genes are TRBV4-2 and TRBJ1-3; possibly TRBD1 for D (5 bases). Germline CDR1 reads LGHNA; CDR2 reads YNFKEQ. The V end was cut by 0 bases, the J end by 3 bases, with 18 bases between. The CDR3 is made up of 18 amino acids. This CDR3 reads CASSQEDWRGSNGNTIYF. The CDR3 nucleotides read TGTGCCAGCAGCCAAGAGGATTGGAGGGGTTCGAATGGAAACACCATATATTTT.

The chain uses TRBV5-1 and TRBJ2-1, with 10 bases lining up with TRBD2. V gave up 4 bases and J gave up 6 bases; unmatched junction bases: 4. The germline gives CDR1 SGHRS, CDR2 YFSETQ. The CDR3 loop spans 14 amino acids. CDR3 nucleotides: TGCGCCAGCAGCACCGGGACTAGCGTCAATGAGCAGTTCTTC. Its translation: CASSTGTSVNEQFF.

This clone has more than one count but fewer than ten. The rearrangement uses TRBV5-5 and TRBJ2-4; 9 bases line up with TRBD1. CDR1 is SGHKS and CDR2 is YYEKEE in the germline V gene (reference sequence). Unmatched junction bases numbered 13, after V lost 4 bases and J lost 2 bases. The CDR3 spans 18 residues. Written as DNA, the CDR3 is TGTGCCAGCAGCCCGGTGTTCCGGGACAGGGTTACCAAAAACATTCAGTACTTC. It specifies CASSPVFRDRVTKNIQYF.

This chain joins TRBV7-2 and TRBJ1-6; D uncertain. The CDR3 sequence is 14 residues long. V lost 1 base and J 9 bases, leaving 10 bases between the germline ends. CDR1 SGHTA and CDR2 FQGNSA come from the germline V gene. The CDR3 DNA follows: TGTGCCAGCAGCTTAGAGCGGGAAAGTTCACCCCTCCACTTT. Amino acids: CASSLERESSPLHF.

CDR3 DNA sequence: TGTGCCAGTAGTATAGATGTGAAGATCTTTCGACAGAACAATCAGCCCCAGCATTTT. Translation gives CASSIDVKIFRQNNQPQHF. The V and J genes are TRBV19 and TRBJ1-5, with TRBD1 as a possible D gene (5 bases). Germline V gene lookup returns CDR1 LNHDA and CDR2 SQIVND (reference sequence). Trimming cost V 0 bases and J 3 bases, with 21 bases left between them. This CDR3 comprises 19 residues. The variable domain in full, with the rest retrieved from reference TRBV19 and TRBJ1-5, is DGGITQSPKYLFRKEGQNVTLSCEQNLNHDAMYWYRQDPGQGLRLIYYSQIVNDFQKGDIAEGYSVSREKKESFPLTVTSAQKNPTAFYLCASSIDVKIFRQNNQPQHFGDGTRLSIL.

The rearrangement joins TRBV5-1 to TRBJ2-3; 13 positions agree with TRBD2. CDR3 length equals 17 residues. The trim removed 4 bases at V and 3 bases at J, leaving 8 bases unmatched. Germline V gives CDR1 SGHRS, CDR2 YFSETQ. The CDR3 DNA reads TGCGCCAGCAGCATTGAACTAGCGGGGGGGCTTACAGATACGCAGTATTTT. It translates to CASSIELAGGLTDTQYF.

The gene calls are TRBV29-1 and TRBJ1-4; 8 bases agree with TRBD1. CDR3 length equals 13 residues. In germline, CDR1 is SQVTM, CDR2 ANQGSEA. V shed 3 bases and J 8 bases; nucleotides not matched to a gene: 5. As DNA, the CDR3 is TGCAGCGTTGACGGACAGGGTGGCGAAAAACTGTTTTTT. Translating gives CSVDGQGGEKLFF.

In nucleotides, the CDR3 is TGTGCCAGCAGCCCCCCGGCCGGGATGGCCACTGAAGCTTTCTTT. Amino acids: CASSPPAGMATEAFF. This chain connects TRBV5-4 to TRBJ1-1; no clear D. Trimming cost V 4 bases and J 4 bases, with 17 bases left between them. The CDR3 length is 15 residues. CDR1 and CDR2 (germline): SGHNT, YYREEE (reference sequence).

The genes are TRBV5-1 and TRBJ1-3; 8 bases align to TRBD1. The CDR3 length is 17 residues. From germline, CDR1 is SGHRS and CDR2 YFSETQ. J lost 0 bases, V lost 4 bases, and 9 bases had no gene match. CDR3 loop: CASSPFGQGDSGNTIYF. CDR3 in DNA: TGCGCCAGCAGCCCGTTTGGACAGGGAGACTCTGGAAACACCATATATTTT.

The chain joins TRBV7-9 to TRBJ2-1, with TRBD1 matching 10 bases. Germline-derived CDR1 and CDR2 are SEHNR and FQNEAQ (reference sequence). V gave up 5 bases and J gave up 5 bases; unmatched junction bases: 6. The CDR3 runs to 15 residues. The CDR3 is CASSPWGTGDNEQFF. CDR3 in DNA: TGTGCCAGCAGCCCATGGGGGACAGGGGACAATGAGCAGTTCTTC.

The chain couples TRBV28 to TRBJ1-6; 9 bases align to TRBD1. Germline trimming cut 6 bases from V and 10 bases from J; bases unmatched to any gene: 13. Germline CDR1 reads MDHEN; CDR2 reads SYDVKM. The CDR3 runs to 16 residues. CDR3: CASRRRPGQGWSPLHF. DNA for the CDR3: TGTGCCAGCAGGCGACGACCTGGACAGGGGTGGTCACCCCTCCACTTT.

The chain uses TRBV6-4 and TRBJ2-2, with TRBD1 matching over 9 bases. CDR3 size: 14 residues. With V trimmed by 9 bases and J by 4 bases, 6 bases remained unmatched. CDR1 is MRHNA, CDR2 SNTAGT, per germline. This chain's CDR3 is CASSGTGTTGELFF. The CDR3 nucleotides read TGTGCCAGTTCCGGGACAGGGACCACCGGGGAGCTGTTTTTT.

The chain joins TRBV6-6 to TRBJ2-7, with 7 bases aligning to TRBD1. V shed 0 bases and J 3 bases; nucleotides not matched to a gene: 8. CDR3 length equals 16 residues. In germline, CDR1 is MNHNY, CDR2 SVGAGI (reference sequence). The CDR3 is CASSYSSGQNYYEQYF. Here the CDR3 DNA reads TGTGCCAGCAGTTACTCCTCGGGACAGAACTACTACGAGCAGTACTTC.

This clone turned up a few times. CDR3 DNA: TGTGCCAGCAGCTTGGTAGGGGCCCAGAGTTGGAACATTCAGTACTTC. Its translation is CASSLVGAQSWNIQYF. The rearrangement joins TRBV5-4 to TRBJ2-4, with TRBD1 as a possible D gene (5 bases). The CDR3 sequence is 16 residues long. In germline, CDR1 is SGHNT, CDR2 YYREEE (reference sequence). With 0 bases removed from V and 7 bases from J, the gap between germline ends came to 17 bases.

This clone occurred a few times. The chain has TRBV5-1 and TRBJ2-7, with 7 bases aligning to TRBD2. Germline CDR1 SGHRS, CDR2 YFSETQ. V lost 0 bases and J lost 0; bases outside the gene matches: 3. The CDR3 extends over 15 amino acids. The CDR3 DNA sequence: TGCGCCAGCAGCTTGGAAAGCGGGGCCTCCTACGAGCAGTACTTC. Translation: CASSLESGASYEQYF.

This chain connects TRBV9 to TRBJ2-3, with D maybe TRBD2 (6 bases). Germline assignment: CDR1 SGDLS and CDR2 YYNGEE. The CDR3 spans 15 residues. Trimming cost V 0 bases and J 6 bases, with 14 bases left between them. The chain's CDR3 is CASSVGIGGLDTQYF. The CDR3 DNA reads TGTGCCAGCAGCGTAGGAATAGGAGGGCTGGATACGCAGTATTTT.